The 25 T cell receptor beta chains in this list originate from one sample, sequenced in a study of CD8 T cells in ankylosing spondylitis. TCRdb used MiXCR to reprocess the 5' RACE reads, holding one entry per CDR3 protein. The data show roughly 140,000 distinct CDR3 sequences, around 43% seen once. Sequencing was done on a sample of synovial fluid, either unsorted or a sorted T cell fraction (not recorded which). The source is a male donor with ankylosing spondylitis.

The rearrangement uses TRBV11-2 and TRBJ2-2; D may match TRBD1 or TRBD2 (6 bases each). The CDR3 is made up of 15 amino acids. V dropped 5 bases and J dropped 6 bases, with 16 bases sitting between them. Germline V gene data show CDR1 as SGHAT and CDR2 as FQNNGV. The CDR3 bases are TGTGCCAGCAGCCCCCACCGGGGGCCCCCCGGGGAGCTGTTTTTT. Amino acid sequence: CASSPHRGPPGELFF.

This clonotype was seen a handful of times. V is TRBV20-1 and J is TRBJ2-7; D gene uncertain. Trimming stripped 1 base from V and 3 bases from J, with 10 bases between. CDR3 size: 13 residues. Germline V gives CDR1 DFQATT, CDR2 SNEGSKA (reference sequence). The CDR3 protein is CSARGVGLYEQYF. CDR3 nucleotides: TGCAGTGCTAGAGGTGTAGGCCTCTACGAGCAGTACTTC.

This clonotype was picked up a small number of times. The junction and the germline gene differ at one end; a read error may be behind it. The V gene is TRBV15, the J gene TRBJ2-1; 11 positions match TRBD2. From germline, CDR1 is LNHNV and CDR2 YYDKDF (reference sequence). The CDR3 sequence is 15 residues long. The DNA for the CDR3 is TGTGCCACCGGCAGGCTAGCGGGAGGACACAATGAGCAGTTCTTC. This codes for CATGRLAGGHNEQFF.

The chain recombines TRBV20-1 with TRBJ2-7; 11 bases fit TRBD2. Germline CDR1 and CDR2: DFQATT and SNEGSKA (reference sequence). Trimming cost V 6 bases and J 0 bases; bases outside gene matches: 13. The CDR3 runs to 17 residues. The CDR3 loop reads CSAPGLAVIQSSYEQYF. The CDR3 DNA follows: TGCAGTGCGCCGGGACTAGCGGTAATACAGAGCTCCTACGAGCAGTACTTC.

The genes are TRBV6-5 and TRBJ1-1, with unresolved D. The germline V gene has CDR1 MNHEY and CDR2 SVGAGI. This CDR3 has 14 amino acids. V shed 0 bases and J shed 3 bases, with 8 bases lying between them. The CDR3 DNA reads TGTGCCAGCAGTTACTCTAGGAGATACACTGAAGCTTTCTTT. This gives the protein CASSYSRRYTEAFF.

The V gene is TRBV6-1, the J gene TRBJ2-3; D possibly matches TRBD1 or TRBD2 (5 bases each). The germline CDR1 and CDR2 sequences are MNHNS and SASEGT. The CDR3 extends over 17 amino acids. With 6 bases removed from V and 4 bases from J, the gap between germline ends came to 23 bases. In DNA, the CDR3 is TGTGCCAGCAGAAAGGGGAGTCACCCATCTCTTGCAGATACGCAGTATTTT. It specifies CASRKGSHPSLADTQYF.

CDR3 loop: CASTQGSEAFF. CDR3 nucleotides: TGTGCCAGCACTCAGGGGTCTGAAGCTTTCTTT. V usage is TRBV7-9 and J usage is TRBJ1-1; TRBD1 might be the D (6 bases). V gave up 7 bases and J gave up 6 bases, with 9 bases separating them. Germline CDR1 is SEHNR and CDR2 is FQNEAQ (reference sequence). The CDR3 contains 11 residues. The full variable domain, its missing parts supplied by reference TRBV7-9 and TRBJ1-1, is DTGVSQNPRHKITKRGQNVTFRCDPISEHNRLYWYRQTLGQGPEFLTYFQNEAQLEKSRLLSDRFSAERPKGSFSTLEIQRTEQGDSAMYLCASTQGSEAFFGQGTRLTVV.

The J gene is TRBJ1-2, the V gene TRBV5-1, with 7 bases matching TRBD1. The germline gives CDR1 SGHRS, CDR2 YFSETQ. V dropped 5 bases and J dropped 2; count of bases not matched to a gene: 12. CDR3 length: 16 residues. CDR3 loop: CASSLRTWTGNYGYTF. Written as DNA, the CDR3 is TGCGCCAGCAGTTTACGAACTTGGACAGGAAACTATGGCTACACCTTC.

The rearrangement uses TRBV28 and TRBJ2-3; D not certain. Germline CDR1 MDHEN, CDR2 SYDVKM. Trimming removed 6 bases from V and 2 bases from J, with 15 bases in between. This CDR3 comprises 15 residues. This chain's CDR3 is CASRELRTLTDTQYF. The CDR3 coding sequence is TGTGCCAGCAGAGAACTACGGACCCTCACAGATACGCAGTATTTT.

This sequence joins TRBV7-9 and TRBJ1-1; possible D gene TRBD1, 5 bases. The CDR3 sequence is 12 residues long. From germline, CDR1 is SEHNR and CDR2 FQNEAQ (reference sequence). V was pared by 6 bases and J by 7 bases, with 12 bases between. CDR3 sequence: CASSQIQDEAFF. The CDR3 DNA is TGTGCCAGCAGTCAGATACAGGATGAAGCTTTCTTT.

The rearrangement joins TRBV4-1 to TRBJ1-3, with D possibly matching TRBD1 (5 bases). This CDR3 is built from 16 residues. CDR1 and CDR2 from the germline V gene are MGHRA and YSYEKL. V dropped 1 base and J dropped 0 bases, with 10 bases sitting between them. The CDR3 region has the DNA TGCGCCAGCAGCCAAGTGCCCGGGGGCTCTGGAAACACCATATATTTT. It translates to CASSQVPGGSGNTIYF.

In this sample, this clonotype turned up a few times. The chain links TRBV7-3 to TRBJ2-3; D call uncertain. With 2 bases removed from V and 2 bases from J, the gap between germline ends came to 14 bases. The germline V gene has CDR1 SGHTA and CDR2 FQGTGA. There are 16 residues in the CDR3. Here the CDR3 reads CASSLGVRPFTDTQYF. The CDR3 DNA reads TGTGCCAGCAGCTTAGGGGTTAGGCCCTTCACAGATACGCAGTATTTT.

This clonotype has only one observation. The chain uses TRBV12-3 or TRBV12-4 and TRBJ2-3; D unclear. V was shortened by 3 bases and J by 11 bases, with 21 bases between the two germline ends. The length of the CDR3 is 15 residues. The DNA for the CDR3 is TGTGCCAGCAGTTTCTCTACTCACCCCTATATTAGGCAGTATTTT. Amino acid sequence: CASSFSTHPYIRQYF.

This clonotype was found many times. CDR3 amino acids: CSARDVGQGGGYTF. The CDR3 DNA sequence: TGCAGTGCTAGAGATGTCGGGCAGGGGGGTGGCTACACCTTC. The chain employs TRBV20-1 and TRBJ1-2; TRBD1 agrees at 7 bases. V was clipped by 0 bases and J by 7 bases; unmatched bases: 8. Germline CDR1 reads DFQATT; CDR2 reads SNEGSKA (reference sequence). The CDR3 is made up of 14 amino acids.

A few counts support this clonotype. The rearrangement uses TRBV4-1 and TRBJ1-1, with a tentative D call TRBD1 (6 bases). CDR1 is MGHRA, CDR2 YSYEKL, per germline. The CDR3 covers 14 residues. Trimming stripped 0 bases from V and 1 base from J, with 6 bases between. CDR3: CASSQEGQNTEAFF. CDR3 bases: TGCGCCAGCAGCCAAGAGGGACAGAACACTGAAGCTTTCTTT.

V gene TRBV4-1 combines with J gene TRBJ2-7; no clear D gene. Germline V gene lookup returns CDR1 MGHRA and CDR2 YSYEKL. Trimming took 0 bases from V and 3 from J, leaving 6 bases between them. This CDR3 is 13 amino acids long. DNA of the CDR3: TGCGCCAGCAGCCAAGAGTTGGGCTACGAGCAGTACTTC. Residues: CASSQELGYEQYF.

The chain uses TRBV9 and TRBJ1-2, with D maybe TRBD1 (5 bases). The V end was cut by 3 bases, the J end by 5 bases, with 14 bases between. The germline gives CDR1 SGDLS, CDR2 YYNGEE. The length of the CDR3 is 14 residues. The CDR3 is CASSGQRTTYGYTF. CDR3 in DNA: TGTGCCAGCAGCGGACAGCGGACAACTTATGGCTACACCTTC.

This clonotype was counted between two and nine times. V gene TRBV12-3 or TRBV12-4 combines with J gene TRBJ1-3, with TRBD1 matching 8 bases. The CDR3 loop spans 16 amino acids. V lost 7 bases, J lost 3 bases, and 11 bases stayed unmatched. CDR3 DNA sequence: TGTGCCAGCACCATTTTGACAGGGGAGTTTGGAAACACCATATATTTT. It is translated as CASTILTGEFGNTIYF.

The CDR3 DNA sequence: TGTGCCAGCAGCAGAGGTAACAATGAGCAGTTCTTC. Its protein is CASSRGNNEQFF. The chain is built from TRBV7-8 and TRBJ2-1; D is ambiguous. The V gene's germline CDR1 is SGHVS and CDR2 FQNEAQ. Trimming left V 5 bases short and J 5 bases short, with 7 bases between. The CDR3 consists of 12 residues. The full variable domain, in which reference TRBV7-8 and TRBJ2-1 provide the parts outside the CDR3, is GAGVSQSPRYKVAKRGQDVALRCDPISGHVSLFWYQQALGQGPEFLTYFQNEAQLDKSGLPSDRFFAERPEGSVSTLKIQRTQQEDSAVYLCASSRGNNEQFFGPGTRLTVL.

The CDR3 DNA is TGTGCCACCGCGGAGACAGTTAGCAATCAGCCCCAGCATTTT. Translation: CATAETVSNQPQHF. J is TRBJ1-5 and V is TRBV10-3; tentatively, D is TRBD1 (5 bases). Germline V gives CDR1 ENHRY, CDR2 SYGVKD. The CDR3 is made up of 14 amino acids. Between the trimmed V and J ends, which lost 10 bases and 0 bases, there was a span of 13 bases.

The chain uses TRBV5-1 and TRBJ2-3; tentatively, D is TRBD1 (6 bases). The CDR3 spans 18 residues. Germline V gene lookup returns CDR1 SGHRS and CDR2 YFSETQ. V was pared by 1 base and J by 2 bases, with 20 bases between. In DNA form, the CDR3 reads TGCGCCAGCAGCTTGTCGCTTTGGACAGACCTACACACAGATACGCAGTATTTT. Residues: CASSLSLWTDLHTDTQYF.

The table lists this clonotype with a few counts. For the CDR3, the DNA is TGTGCCAGCAGTGGTGGCAGGAAATTAAGCGGGGAGCTGTTTTTT. Protein product: CASSGGRKLSGELFF. The chain has TRBV27 and TRBJ2-2; D uncertain. Looked up from germline, CDR1 is MNHEY and CDR2 is SMNVEV (reference sequence). The CDR3 is 15 amino acids. V gave up 5 bases and J gave up 7 bases, with 17 bases separating them.

For this clonotype: One end of the junction does not line up with germline, which may come from a read error. V is TRBV3-1 and J is TRBJ2-2; TRBD2 might be the D (5 bases). The length of the CDR3 is 19 residues. Germline CDR1 reads LGHDT; CDR2 reads YNNKEL (reference sequence). Here the CDR3 reads CASCQEGPTPLTFTGELFF. Here the CDR3 DNA reads TGTGCCAGCTGCCAAGAGGGCCCCACCCCTCTGACATTCACCGGGGAGCTGTTTTTT. The full variable domain, completed using reference TRBV3-1 and TRBJ2-2, is DTAVSQTPKYLVTQMGNDKSIKCEQNLGHDTMYWYKQDSKKFLKIMFSYNNKELIINETVPNRFSPKSPDKAHLNLHINSLELGDSAVYFCASCQEGPTPLTFTGELFFGEGSRLTVL.

V is TRBV20-1 and J is TRBJ2-5, with no clear D. Per germline, CDR1 DFQATT and CDR2 SNEGSKA (reference sequence). The V and J ends lost 0 bases and 5 bases respectively, with 13 bases between them. The CDR3 contains 14 residues. In DNA, the CDR3 is TGCAGTGCTAGAGATGCAGCTCCTGCGGAGACCCAGTACTTC. Translated: CSARDAAPAETQYF.

The chain joins TRBV12-3 or TRBV12-4 to TRBJ1-5; D is ambiguous. This CDR3 has 14 amino acids. Deletions cut 5 bases from V and 0 bases from J, with 8 bases between. CDR3 sequence: CASSHGYSNQPQHF. The CDR3 nucleotides are TGTGCCAGCAGTCACGGTTATAGCAATCAGCCCCAGCATTTT.